This TCR beta chain came from a study of cytomegalovirus exposure and HLA in healthy donors. Study-level findings and limits: Productive status was seen about 87% or about 30% of the time for most TCR beta V segments in an earlier analysis. Many donors carried some public TCRs, although rarity characterized most TCR sequences. In a later analysis, a genetic analysis reported fewer productive-TCR N-insertions in an Asian-associated ancestry cluster than the cohort average.

Remarks on this clone: The target antigen is unknown.

The PCR had 60 Vbeta and 13 Jbeta primers. Clones were sequenced by immunoSEQ multiplex PCR, and TCRdb holds only the in-frame ones, with some missing. The table lists about 150,000 clones, around 79% of them singletons. The source of this sequence is a woman aged 30 to 39 in good health and CMV-seronegative. Material for sequencing was PBMCs.

CDR3 residues: CASSSGTGISEQYF. In DNA form, the CDR3 reads TGTGCCAGCAGCTCAGGGACAGGGATCAGCGAGCAGTACTTC. The chain uses TRBV11-3 and TRBJ2-7; 9 nucleotides agree with TRBD1. The CDR3 has 14 residues. J gave up 6 bases and V 4 bases, and 7 bases lay outside the gene matches. CDR1 SGHNT and CDR2 YENEEA come from the germline V gene.